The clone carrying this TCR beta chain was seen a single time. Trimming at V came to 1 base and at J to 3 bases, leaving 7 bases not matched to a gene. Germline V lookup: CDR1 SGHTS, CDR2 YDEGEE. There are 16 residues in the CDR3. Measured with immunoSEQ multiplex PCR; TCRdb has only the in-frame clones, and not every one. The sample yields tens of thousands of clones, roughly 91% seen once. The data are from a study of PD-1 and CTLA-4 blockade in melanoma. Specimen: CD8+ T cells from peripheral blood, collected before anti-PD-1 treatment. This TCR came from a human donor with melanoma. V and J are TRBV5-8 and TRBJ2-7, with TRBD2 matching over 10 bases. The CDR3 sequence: CASSLTPSGGRYEQYF. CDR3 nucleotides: TGTGCCAGCAGCTTGACCCCTAGCGGGGGACGCTACGAGCAGTACTTC.